These T cell receptor beta chains were read from a single sample in a study of blood T cell repertoires in COVID-19. TCRdb's table, derived via immunoSEQ multiplex PCR, lists solely in-frame clones and lacks some. The sample records 84,000 or so clones, more than 60% being singletons. The sample taken for sequencing was peripheral blood. These receptors were obtained from a human donor in a cohort sampled during active COVID-19. Each CDR3 is given with its conserved first and last residue. The D gene is left open where the match is weak. Only some rows state a clone size, as once, few, many or a class for expanded clones.

V gene: TRBV6-2/TRBV6-3
D gene: TRBD1
J gene: TRBJ2-1
clone size: .
CDR3 protein: CASSYGTGAYNEQFF
CDR3 DNA: TGTGCCAGCAGTTACGGGACAGGGGCTTACAATGAGCAGTTCTTC

V gene: TRBV30
D gene: .
J gene: TRBJ1-2
clone size: .
CDR3 protein: CAWQHSGYGYTF
CDR3 DNA: TGTGCCTGGCAGCATTCAGGGTATGGCTACACCTTC

V gene: TRBV6-2/TRBV6-3
D gene: .
J gene: TRBJ1-4
clone size: .
CDR3 protein: CASSYRATNEKLFF
CDR3 DNA: TGTGCCAGCAGTTACCGGGCAACTAATGAAAAACTGTTTTTT

V gene: TRBV6-5
D gene: .
J gene: TRBJ1-2
clone size: .
CDR3 protein: CASSYSGAVWNYGYTF
CDR3 DNA: TGTGCCAGCAGTTACTCGGGGGCAGTTTGGAACTATGGCTACACCTTC

V gene: TRBV28
D gene: .
J gene: TRBJ1-2
clone size: few
CDR3 protein: CAIGPAWAGGGYTF
CDR3 DNA: TGTGCCATTGGGCCCGCATGGGCGGGAGGAGGCTACACCTTC

V gene: TRBV2
D gene: TRBD2
J gene: TRBJ2-3
clone size: .
CDR3 protein: CASAPRGGPGTDTQYF
CDR3 DNA: TGTGCCAGCGCCCCTCGGGGGGGGCCTGGCACAGATACGCAGTATTTT

V gene: TRBV3-1/TRBV3-2
D gene: .
J gene: TRBJ2-2
clone size: .
CDR3 protein: CASSHSPWGRLDTGELFF
CDR3 DNA: TGTGCCAGCAGCCATTCCCCCTGGGGGCGCTTAGACACCGGGGAGCTGTTTTTT

V gene: TRBV19
D gene: TRBD1
J gene: TRBJ1-5
clone size: .
CDR3 protein: CASSSRTGMGNQPQHF
CDR3 DNA: TGTGCCAGTAGTTCACGGACAGGTATGGGCAATCAGCCCCAGCATTTT

V gene: TRBV19
D gene: .
J gene: TRBJ1-2
clone size: .
CDR3 protein: CASSIDGVTRGYGYTF
CDR3 DNA: TGTGCCAGTAGTATAGATGGCGTGACGAGAGGCTATGGCTACACCTTC

V gene: TRBV19
D gene: .
J gene: TRBJ1-1
clone size: .
CDR3 protein: CASTQRQGTEAFF
CDR3 DNA: TGTGCCAGTACACAACGCCAGGGCACTGAAGCTTTCTTT

V gene: TRBV5-1
D gene: .
J gene: TRBJ1-6
clone size: .
CDR3 protein: CASSLAGFSPLHF
CDR3 DNA: TGCGCCAGCAGCTTGGCGGGATTTTCACCCCTCCACTTT

V gene: TRBV24-1
D gene: .
J gene: TRBJ2-2
clone size: few
CDR3 protein: CATSGLADTGELFF
CDR3 DNA: TGTGCCACCAGTGGCCTAGCTGACACCGGGGAGCTGTTTTTT

V gene: TRBV11-1
D gene: TRBD1
J gene: TRBJ1-1
clone size: few
CDR3 protein: CASSPGQGPYNTEAFF
CDR3 DNA: TGTGCCAGCAGCCCGGGACAGGGGCCGTATAACACTGAAGCTTTCTTT

V gene: TRBV6-1
D gene: TRBD1
J gene: TRBJ1-1
clone size: .
CDR3 protein: CASSEMGQGRTEAFF
CDR3 DNA: TGTGCCAGCAGTGAGATGGGACAGGGGAGGACTGAAGCTTTCTTT

V gene: TRBV7-9
D gene: .
J gene: TRBJ1-2
clone size: .
CDR3 protein: CASSSMGRNYGYTF
CDR3 DNA: TGTGCCAGCAGCTCCATGGGCAGGAACTATGGCTACACCTTC

V gene: TRBV6-5
D gene: TRBD1
J gene: TRBJ2-7
clone size: few
CDR3 protein: CASSSGTGRYEQYF
CDR3 DNA: TGTGCCAGCAGTTCCGGGACAGGGAGGTACGAGCAGTACTTC

V gene: TRBV18
D gene: TRBD1
J gene: TRBJ2-2
clone size: .
CDR3 protein: CASSPIRDSGPGELFF
CDR3 DNA: TGTGCCAGCTCACCAATTCGGGACAGTGGTCCCGGGGAGCTGTTTTTT

V gene: TRBV19
D gene: TRBD2
J gene: TRBJ2-2
clone size: .
CDR3 protein: CASSPGRLGTGELFF
CDR3 DNA: TGTGCCAGTAGCCCCGGGAGGTTGGGGACCGGGGAGCTGTTTTTT

V gene: TRBV27
D gene: .
J gene: TRBJ1-5
clone size: .
CDR3 protein: CASSPQGYSNQPQHF
CDR3 DNA: TGTGCCAGCAGCCCGCAGGGTTATAGCAATCAGCCCCAGCATTTT

V gene: TRBV3-1/TRBV3-2
D gene: .
J gene: TRBJ2-5
clone size: .
CDR3 protein: CASSPRAWGREETQYF
CDR3 DNA: TGTGCCAGCAGCCCGAGGGCTTGGGGTAGAGAAGAGACCCAGTACTTC

V gene: TRBV5-1
D gene: TRBD2
J gene: TRBJ2-7
clone size: .
CDR3 protein: CASSLISGGYYEQYF
CDR3 DNA: TGCGCCAGCAGCTTGATTAGCGGGGGTTACTACGAGCAGTACTTC

V gene: TRBV28
D gene: .
J gene: TRBJ2-7
clone size: .
CDR3 protein: CASRSFQGTYEQYF
CDR3 DNA: TGTGCCAGCAGGTCCTTCCAGGGTACCTACGAGCAGTACTTC

V gene: TRBV10-3
D gene: .
J gene: TRBJ1-2
clone size: .
CDR3 protein: CAISESNNGYTF
CDR3 DNA: TGTGCCATCAGTGAGTCTAATAATGGCTACACCTTC

V gene: TRBV5-4
D gene: TRBD1
J gene: TRBJ2-7
clone size: .
CDR3 protein: CASSLGQGQGAYEQYF
CDR3 DNA: TGTGCCAGCAGCTTGGGCCAGGGACAGGGCGCCTACGAGCAGTACTTC

V gene: TRBV9
D gene: .
J gene: TRBJ2-3
clone size: many
CDR3 protein: CASSRGQGPDTQYF
CDR3 DNA: TGTGCCAGCAGCCGCGGCCAGGGCCCAGATACGCAGTATTTT

V gene: TRBV19
D gene: TRBD2
J gene: TRBJ2-5
clone size: .
CDR3 protein: CASSMGETSTQETQYF
CDR3 DNA: TGTGCCAGTAGTATGGGGGAGACTAGCACTCAAGAGACCCAGTACTTC

V gene: TRBV6-5
D gene: .
J gene: TRBJ1-3
clone size: .
CDR3 protein: CATHLDSGNTIYF
CDR3 DNA: TGTGCCACTCACCTAGACTCTGGAAACACCATATATTTT

V gene: TRBV24-1
D gene: .
J gene: TRBJ1-2
clone size: .
CDR3 protein: CATSDSRNYGYTF
CDR3 DNA: TGTGCCACCAGTGATTCGCGTAACTATGGCTACACCTTC

V gene: TRBV9
D gene: .
J gene: TRBJ2-1
clone size: few
CDR3 protein: CASSGGPSSYNEQFF
CDR3 DNA: TGTGCCAGCAGCGGGGGGCCCAGCTCCTACAATGAGCAGTTCTTC

V gene: TRBV5-1
D gene: .
J gene: TRBJ1-3
clone size: .
CDR3 protein: CASSLAGGSGNTIYF
CDR3 DNA: TGCGCCAGCAGCTTGGCCGGGGGCTCTGGAAACACCATATATTTT

V gene: TRBV5-6
D gene: .
J gene: TRBJ1-5
clone size: .
CDR3 protein: CASSLYQGGYQPQHF
CDR3 DNA: TGTGCCAGCAGCTTATACCAGGGAGGGTATCAGCCCCAGCATTTT

V gene: TRBV6-1
D gene: .
J gene: TRBJ2-6
clone size: .
CDR3 protein: CASSERLRGGANVLTF
CDR3 DNA: TGTGCCAGCAGTGAAAGGCTGAGAGGTGGGGCCAACGTCCTGACTTTC

V gene: TRBV27
D gene: TRBD2
J gene: TRBJ2-1
clone size: .
CDR3 protein: CASIPFSGGYNEQFF
CDR3 DNA: TGTGCCAGCATCCCCTTTTCGGGGGGGTACAATGAGCAGTTCTTC

V gene: TRBV5-1
D gene: TRBD2
J gene: TRBJ2-5
clone size: .
CDR3 protein: CASSLGLAGGQETQYF
CDR3 DNA: TGCGCCAGCAGCTTAGGACTAGCGGGGGGCCAAGAGACCCAGTACTTC

V gene: TRBV5-1
D gene: .
J gene: TRBJ1-3
clone size: .
CDR3 protein: CASSLEGRVRNGNTIYF
CDR3 DNA: TGCGCCAGCAGCTTGGAGGGCAGGGTCAGAAACGGAAACACCATATATTTT

V gene: TRBV5-1
D gene: .
J gene: TRBJ2-3
clone size: .
CDR3 protein: CASSLQDPADTQYF
CDR3 DNA: TGCGCCAGCAGCTTACAGGACCCTGCAGATACGCAGTATTTT

V gene: TRBV9
D gene: .
J gene: TRBJ2-7
clone size: .
CDR3 protein: CASSSQTGLTKHEQYF
CDR3 DNA: TGTGCCAGCAGCTCCCAAACAGGATTAACCAAACACGAGCAGTACTTC

V gene: TRBV19
D gene: .
J gene: TRBJ1-6
clone size: .
CDR3 protein: CATLGLRDNSPLHF
CDR3 DNA: TGTGCCACTTTAGGATTGAGGGATAATTCACCCCTCCACTTT

V gene: TRBV6-5
D gene: .
J gene: TRBJ2-7
clone size: .
CDR3 protein: CASRLTGTTTYEQYF
CDR3 DNA: TGTGCCAGCAGGCTTACAGGGACTACTACCTACGAGCAGTACTTC

V gene: TRBV2
D gene: TRBD1
J gene: TRBJ2-7
clone size: .
CDR3 protein: CASMADRGSYEQYF
CDR3 DNA: TGTGCCAGCATGGCCGACAGGGGCTCCTACGAGCAGTACTTC

V gene: TRBV5-1
D gene: .
J gene: TRBJ1-3
clone size: .
CDR3 protein: CASSPPGPGNTIYF
CDR3 DNA: TGCGCCAGCAGCCCCCCGGGTCCTGGAAACACCATATATTTT

V gene: TRBV18
D gene: .
J gene: TRBJ2-7
clone size: .
CDR3 protein: CASSPPGSGSYEQYF
CDR3 DNA: TGTGCCAGCTCACCACCGGGTAGCGGCTCCTACGAGCAGTACTTC

V gene: TRBV28
D gene: .
J gene: TRBJ2-1
clone size: .
CDR3 protein: CASLGGVHYNEQFF
CDR3 DNA: TGTGCCAGCCTAGGGGGAGTCCACTACAATGAGCAGTTCTTC

V gene: TRBV11-1
D gene: .
J gene: TRBJ2-7
clone size: few
CDR3 protein: CASSFDRLAYEQYF
CDR3 DNA: TGTGCCAGCAGCTTCGACAGGTTGGCCTACGAGCAGTACTTC

V gene: TRBV28
D gene: .
J gene: TRBJ1-3
clone size: .
CDR3 protein: CASSSLGAIFSGNTIYF
CDR3 DNA: TGTGCCAGCAGTTCCCTAGGGGCAATCTTCTCTGGAAACACCATATATTTT

V gene: TRBV3-1/TRBV3-2
D gene: .
J gene: TRBJ1-1
clone size: .
CDR3 protein: CASSQGRRGNTEAFF
CDR3 DNA: TGTGCCAGCAGCCAAGGACGACGGGGGAACACTGAAGCTTTCTTT

V gene: TRBV2
D gene: .
J gene: TRBJ1-5
clone size: .
CDR3 protein: CASGERGYSNQPQHF
CDR3 DNA: TGTGCCAGCGGAGAACGGGGTTATAGCAATCAGCCCCAGCATTTT

V gene: TRBV14
D gene: .
J gene: TRBJ2-3
clone size: .
CDR3 protein: CASSSGSYTQYF
CDR3 DNA: TGTGCCAGCAGCTCGGGGAGTTATACGCAGTATTTT

V gene: TRBV7-8
D gene: TRBD1
J gene: TRBJ1-1
clone size: .
CDR3 protein: CASSRDRGTEAFF
CDR3 DNA: TGTGCCAGCAGCCGGGACAGGGGTACTGAAGCTTTCTTT

V gene: TRBV5-3
D gene: .
J gene: TRBJ2-7
clone size: .
CDR3 protein: CARSNGQFYYEQYF
CDR3 DNA: TGTGCCAGAAGCAACGGACAGTTTTACTACGAGCAGTACTTC

V gene: TRBV11-3
D gene: .
J gene: TRBJ2-7
clone size: .
CDR3 protein: CASSLWTTTYEQYF
CDR3 DNA: TGTGCCAGCAGCCTTTGGACTACTACCTACGAGCAGTACTTC